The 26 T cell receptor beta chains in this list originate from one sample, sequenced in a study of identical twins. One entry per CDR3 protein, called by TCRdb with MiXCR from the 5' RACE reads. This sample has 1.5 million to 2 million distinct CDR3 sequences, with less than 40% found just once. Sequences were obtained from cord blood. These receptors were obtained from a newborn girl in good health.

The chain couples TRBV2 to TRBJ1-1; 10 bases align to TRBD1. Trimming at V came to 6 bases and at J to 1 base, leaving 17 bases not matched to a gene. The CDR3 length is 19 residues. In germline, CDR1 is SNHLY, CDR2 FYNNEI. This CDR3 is CASSKKRTGGGLRNTEAFF. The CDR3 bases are TGTGCCAGCAGCAAAAAGAGGACAGGGGGGGGATTGCGGAACACTGAAGCTTTCTTT.

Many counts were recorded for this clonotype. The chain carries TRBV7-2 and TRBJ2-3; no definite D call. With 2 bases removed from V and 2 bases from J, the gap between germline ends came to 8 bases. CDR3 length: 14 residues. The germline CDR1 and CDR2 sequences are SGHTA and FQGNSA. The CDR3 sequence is CASSLSSLTDTQYF. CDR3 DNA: TGTGCCAGCAGCTTAAGTTCCCTCACAGATACGCAGTATTTT.

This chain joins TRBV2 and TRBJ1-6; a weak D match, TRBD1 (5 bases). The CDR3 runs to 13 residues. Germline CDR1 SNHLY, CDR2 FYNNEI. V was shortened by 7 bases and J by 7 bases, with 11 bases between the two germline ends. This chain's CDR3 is CASMGGPNSPLHF. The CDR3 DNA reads TGTGCCAGCATGGGGGGACCCAATTCACCCCTCCACTTT. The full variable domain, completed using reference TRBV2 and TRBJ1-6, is EPEVTQTPSHQVTQMGQEVILRCVPISNHLYFYWYRQILGQKVEFLVSFYNNEISEKSEIFDDQFSVERPDGSNFTLKIRSTKLEDSAMYFCASMGGPNSPLHFGNGTRLTVT.

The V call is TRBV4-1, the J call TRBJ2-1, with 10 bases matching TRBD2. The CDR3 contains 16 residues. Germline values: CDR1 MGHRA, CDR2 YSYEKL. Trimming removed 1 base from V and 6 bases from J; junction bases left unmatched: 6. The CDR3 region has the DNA TGCGCCAGCAGCCAAGTGGGACTAGCGTCATCCAATGAGCAGTTCTTC. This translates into CASSQVGLASSNEQFF.

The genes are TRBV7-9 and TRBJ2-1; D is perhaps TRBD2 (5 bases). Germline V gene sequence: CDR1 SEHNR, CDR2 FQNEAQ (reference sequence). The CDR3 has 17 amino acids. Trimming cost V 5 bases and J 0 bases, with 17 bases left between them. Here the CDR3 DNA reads TGTGCCAGCAGCCCTCGTGGAGGAGCTCCCTCCTACAATGAGCAGTTCTTC. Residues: CASSPRGGAPSYNEQFF.

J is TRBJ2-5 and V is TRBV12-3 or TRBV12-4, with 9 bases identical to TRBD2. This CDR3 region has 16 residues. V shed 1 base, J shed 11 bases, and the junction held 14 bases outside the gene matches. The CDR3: CASSLGGLAPNNEQYF. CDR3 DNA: TGTGCCAGCAGTTTAGGGGGACTAGCTCCGAACAATGAGCAGTACTTC.

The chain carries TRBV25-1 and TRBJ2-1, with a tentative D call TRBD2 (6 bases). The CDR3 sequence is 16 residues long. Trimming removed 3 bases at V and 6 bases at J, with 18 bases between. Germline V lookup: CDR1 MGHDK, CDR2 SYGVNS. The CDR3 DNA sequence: TGTGCCAGCAGTGAGTCATCGCGGGGCGCGGTCAATGAGCAGTTCTTC. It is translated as CASSESSRGAVNEQFF.

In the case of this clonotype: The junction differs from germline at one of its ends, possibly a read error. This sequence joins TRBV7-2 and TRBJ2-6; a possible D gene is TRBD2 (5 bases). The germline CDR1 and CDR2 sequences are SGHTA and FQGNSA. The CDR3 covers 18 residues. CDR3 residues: CASSLVGARSSGTNVLTF. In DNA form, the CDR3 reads TGTGCCAGCAGCTTAGTGGGAGCACGGAGCTCTGGGACCAACGTCCTGACTTTC. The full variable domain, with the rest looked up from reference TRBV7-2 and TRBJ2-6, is GAGVSQSPSNKVTEKGKDVELRCDPISGHTALYWYRQSLGQGLEFLIYFQGNSAPDKSGLPSDRFSAERTGGSVSTLTIQRTQQEDSAVYLCASSLVGARSSGTNVLTFGAGSRLTVL.

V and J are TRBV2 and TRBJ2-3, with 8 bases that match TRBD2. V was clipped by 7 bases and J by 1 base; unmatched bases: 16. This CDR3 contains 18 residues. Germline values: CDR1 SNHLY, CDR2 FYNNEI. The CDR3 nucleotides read TGTGCCAGCATCGGTGGAAGCGGGGGCCCCGCTGGCACAGATACGCAGTATTTT. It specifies CASIGGSGGPAGTDTQYF.

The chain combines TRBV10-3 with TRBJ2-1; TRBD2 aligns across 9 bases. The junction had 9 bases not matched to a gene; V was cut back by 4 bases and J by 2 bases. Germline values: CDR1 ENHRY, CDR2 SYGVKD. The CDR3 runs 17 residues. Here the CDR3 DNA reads TGTGCCATCAGTGTGAGTAGCGGGGGCCAGACCTACAATGAGCAGTTCTTC. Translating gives CAISVSSGGQTYNEQFF.

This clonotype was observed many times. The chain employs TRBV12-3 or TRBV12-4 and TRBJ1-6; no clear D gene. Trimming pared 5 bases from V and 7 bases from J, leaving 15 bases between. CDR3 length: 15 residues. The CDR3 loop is CASSLDRGSNSPLHF. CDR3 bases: TGTGCCAGCAGTCTCGATCGGGGTTCGAATTCACCCCTCCACTTT.

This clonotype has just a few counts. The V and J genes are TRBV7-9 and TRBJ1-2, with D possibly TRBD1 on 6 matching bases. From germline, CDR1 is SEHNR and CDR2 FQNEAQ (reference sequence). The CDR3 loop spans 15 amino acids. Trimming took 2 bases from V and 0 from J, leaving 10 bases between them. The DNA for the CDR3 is TGTGCCAGCAGCTTACAGGGGCCACCTAACTATGGCTACACCTTC. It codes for CASSLQGPPNYGYTF.

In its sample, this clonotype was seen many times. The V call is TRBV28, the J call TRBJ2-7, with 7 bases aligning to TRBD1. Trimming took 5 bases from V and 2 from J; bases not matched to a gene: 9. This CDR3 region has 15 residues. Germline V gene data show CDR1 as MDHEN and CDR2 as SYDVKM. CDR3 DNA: TGTGCCAGCAGTGGGTGGACAGGTATTCCCTACGAGCAGTACTTC. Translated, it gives CASSGWTGIPYEQYF.

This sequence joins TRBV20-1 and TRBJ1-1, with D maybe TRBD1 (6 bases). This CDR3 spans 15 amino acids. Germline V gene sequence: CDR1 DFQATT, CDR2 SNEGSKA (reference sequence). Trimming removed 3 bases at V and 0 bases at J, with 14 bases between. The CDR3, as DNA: TGCAGTGCTAGTCAAACAGGGCAAGTGAACACTGAAGCTTTCTTT. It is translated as CSASQTGQVNTEAFF.

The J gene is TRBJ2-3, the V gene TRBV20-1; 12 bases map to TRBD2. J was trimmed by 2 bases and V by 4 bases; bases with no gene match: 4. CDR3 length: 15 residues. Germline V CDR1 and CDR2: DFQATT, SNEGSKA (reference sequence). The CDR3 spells CSATSGGADTDTQYF. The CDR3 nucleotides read TGCAGTGCTACTAGCGGGGGGGCGGACACAGATACGCAGTATTTT.

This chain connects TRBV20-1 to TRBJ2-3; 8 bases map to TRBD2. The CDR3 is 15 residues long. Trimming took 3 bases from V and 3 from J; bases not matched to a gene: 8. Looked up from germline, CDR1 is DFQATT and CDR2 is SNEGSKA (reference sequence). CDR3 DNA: TGCAGTGCTAGTAGAACGGGGGGGAGGACAGATACGCAGTATTTT. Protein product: CSASRTGGRTDTQYF.

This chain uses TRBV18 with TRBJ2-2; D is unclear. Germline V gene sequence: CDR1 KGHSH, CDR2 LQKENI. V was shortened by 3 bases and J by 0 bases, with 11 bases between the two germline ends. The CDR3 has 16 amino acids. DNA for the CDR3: TGTGCCAGCTCACCGCAACTCTCCTCGAACACCGGGGAGCTGTTTTTT. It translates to CASSPQLSSNTGELFF.

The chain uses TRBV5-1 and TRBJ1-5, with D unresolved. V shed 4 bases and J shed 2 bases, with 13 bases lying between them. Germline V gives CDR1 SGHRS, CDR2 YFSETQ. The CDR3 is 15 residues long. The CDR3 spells CASSPDLERNQPQHF. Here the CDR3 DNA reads TGCGCCAGCAGCCCGGACCTGGAGCGCAATCAGCCCCAGCATTTT. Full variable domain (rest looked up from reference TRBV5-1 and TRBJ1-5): KAGVTQTPRYLIKTRGQQVTLSCSPISGHRSVSWYQQTPGQGLQFLFEYFSETQRNKGNFPGRFSGRQFSNSRSEMNVSTLELGDSALYLCASSPDLERNQPQHFGDGTRLSIL.

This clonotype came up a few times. The CDR3 DNA sequence: TGCGCCAGCATTGACAGGGGGCGAACCTACGAGCAGTACTTC. Residues: CASIDRGRTYEQYF. The chain links TRBV10-2 to TRBJ2-7; 10 bases are a match to TRBD1. The CDR3 has 14 residues. Trimming at V came to 7 bases and at J to 2 bases, leaving 5 bases not matched to a gene. Germline V lookup: CDR1 WSHSY, CDR2 SAAADI.

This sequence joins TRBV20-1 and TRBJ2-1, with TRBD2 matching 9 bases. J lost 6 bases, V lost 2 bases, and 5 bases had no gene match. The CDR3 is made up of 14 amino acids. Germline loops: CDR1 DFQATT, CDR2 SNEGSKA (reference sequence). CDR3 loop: CSARIAGVGNEQFF. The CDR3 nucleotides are TGCAGTGCTAGAATAGCGGGGGTGGGCAATGAGCAGTTCTTC.

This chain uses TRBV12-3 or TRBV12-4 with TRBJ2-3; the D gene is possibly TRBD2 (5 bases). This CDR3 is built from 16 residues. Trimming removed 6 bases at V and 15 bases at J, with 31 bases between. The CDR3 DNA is TGTGCCAGCAGCCCTCTTCGGACGGGAAGCACAGATATGCAATATTTT. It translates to CASSPLRTGSTDMQYF.

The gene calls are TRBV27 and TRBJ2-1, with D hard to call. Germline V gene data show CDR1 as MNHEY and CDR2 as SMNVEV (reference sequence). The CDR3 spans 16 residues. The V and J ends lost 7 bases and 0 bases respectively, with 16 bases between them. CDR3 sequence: CASTRLGSSSYNEQFF. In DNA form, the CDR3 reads TGTGCCAGCACCCGACTGGGGTCCAGCTCCTACAATGAGCAGTTCTTC.

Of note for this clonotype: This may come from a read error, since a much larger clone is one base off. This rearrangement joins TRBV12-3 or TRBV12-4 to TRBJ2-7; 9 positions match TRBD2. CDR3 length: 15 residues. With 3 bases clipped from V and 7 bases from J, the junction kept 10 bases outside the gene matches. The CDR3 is CASSFLLAGYNEQYF. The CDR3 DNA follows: TGTGCCAGCAGTTTTCTGCTAGCGGGGTACAATGAGCAGTACTTC.

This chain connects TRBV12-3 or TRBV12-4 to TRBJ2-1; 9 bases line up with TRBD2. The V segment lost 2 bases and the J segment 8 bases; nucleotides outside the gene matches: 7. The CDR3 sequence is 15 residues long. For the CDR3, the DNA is TGTGCCAGCAGTTTACTAGCGGGGAGATACGATGAGCAGTTCTTC. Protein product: CASSLLAGRYDEQFF.

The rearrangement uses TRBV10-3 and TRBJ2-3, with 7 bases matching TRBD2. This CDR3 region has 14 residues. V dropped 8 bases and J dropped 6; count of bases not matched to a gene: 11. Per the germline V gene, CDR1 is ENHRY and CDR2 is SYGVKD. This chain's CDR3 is CAIHPSGGMDTQYF. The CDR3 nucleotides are TGTGCCATCCACCCTAGCGGAGGTATGGATACGCAGTATTTT.

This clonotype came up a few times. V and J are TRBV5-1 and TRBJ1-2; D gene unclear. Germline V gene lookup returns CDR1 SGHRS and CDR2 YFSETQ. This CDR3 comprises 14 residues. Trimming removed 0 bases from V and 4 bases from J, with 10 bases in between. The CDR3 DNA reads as TGCGCCAGCAGCTTGGCCGCGCACCTCTATGGCTACACCTTC. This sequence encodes CASSLAAHLYGYTF. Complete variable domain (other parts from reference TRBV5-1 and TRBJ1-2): KAGVTQTPRYLIKTRGQQVTLSCSPISGHRSVSWYQQTPGQGLQFLFEYFSETQRNKGNFPGRFSGRQFSNSRSEMNVSTLELGDSALYLCASSLAAHLYGYTFGSGTRLTVV.